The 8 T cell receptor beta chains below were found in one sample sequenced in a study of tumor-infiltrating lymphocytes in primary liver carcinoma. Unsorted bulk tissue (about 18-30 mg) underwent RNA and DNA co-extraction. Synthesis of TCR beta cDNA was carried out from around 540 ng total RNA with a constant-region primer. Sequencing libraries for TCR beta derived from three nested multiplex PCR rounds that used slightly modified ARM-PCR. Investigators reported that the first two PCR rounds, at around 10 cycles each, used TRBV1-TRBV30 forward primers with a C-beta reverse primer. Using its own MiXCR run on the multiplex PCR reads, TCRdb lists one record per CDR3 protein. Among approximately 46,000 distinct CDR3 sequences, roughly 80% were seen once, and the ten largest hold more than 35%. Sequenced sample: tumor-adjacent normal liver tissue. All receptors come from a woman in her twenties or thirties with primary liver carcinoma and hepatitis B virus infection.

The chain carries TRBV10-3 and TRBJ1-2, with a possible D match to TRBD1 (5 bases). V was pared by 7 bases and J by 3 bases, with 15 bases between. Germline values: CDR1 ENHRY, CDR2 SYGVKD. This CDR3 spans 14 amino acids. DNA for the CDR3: TGTGCCATCATGAACAACGGGGGGGACTATGGCTACACCTTC. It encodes CAIMNNGGDYGYTF.

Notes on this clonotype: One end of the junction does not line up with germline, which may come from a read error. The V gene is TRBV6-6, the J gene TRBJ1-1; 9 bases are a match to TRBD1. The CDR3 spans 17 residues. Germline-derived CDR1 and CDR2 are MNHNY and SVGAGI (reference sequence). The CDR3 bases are TGTTCCAGCAGTTACCCGATACGGGACAGGGAGAACATTGAAGCTTTCTTT. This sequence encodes CSSSYPIRDRENIEAFF.

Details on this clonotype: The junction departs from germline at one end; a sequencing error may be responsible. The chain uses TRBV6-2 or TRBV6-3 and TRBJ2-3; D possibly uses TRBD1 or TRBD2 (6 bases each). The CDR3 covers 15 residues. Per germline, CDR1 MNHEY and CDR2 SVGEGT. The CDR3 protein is CTSIYRGPPADTQYF. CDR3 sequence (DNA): TGTACCAGCATTTATCGGGGGCCCCCGGCAGATACGCAGTATTTT.

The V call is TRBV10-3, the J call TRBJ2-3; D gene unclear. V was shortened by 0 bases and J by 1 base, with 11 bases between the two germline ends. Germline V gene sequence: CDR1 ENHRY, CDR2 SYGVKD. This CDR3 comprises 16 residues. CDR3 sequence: CAISESVGIGTDTQYF. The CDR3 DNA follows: TGTGCCATCAGTGAGTCGGTGGGAATCGGCACAGATACGCAGTATTTT.

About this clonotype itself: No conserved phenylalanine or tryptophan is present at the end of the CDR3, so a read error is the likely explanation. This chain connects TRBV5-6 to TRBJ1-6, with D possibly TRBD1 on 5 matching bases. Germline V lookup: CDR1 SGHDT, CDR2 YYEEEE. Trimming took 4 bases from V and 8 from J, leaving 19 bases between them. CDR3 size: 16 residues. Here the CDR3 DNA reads TGTGCCAGCAGCCATATCCTCGGGGCTCTTGATTCACCCCTCCACCTT. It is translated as CASSHILGALDSPLHL.

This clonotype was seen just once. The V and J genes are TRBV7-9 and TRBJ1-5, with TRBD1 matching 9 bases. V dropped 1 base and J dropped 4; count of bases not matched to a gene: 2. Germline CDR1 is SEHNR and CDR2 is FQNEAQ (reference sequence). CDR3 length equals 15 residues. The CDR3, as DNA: TGTGCCAGCAGCTTAGTGGGACAGGGTAATCAGCCCCAGCATTTT. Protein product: CASSLVGQGNQPQHF.

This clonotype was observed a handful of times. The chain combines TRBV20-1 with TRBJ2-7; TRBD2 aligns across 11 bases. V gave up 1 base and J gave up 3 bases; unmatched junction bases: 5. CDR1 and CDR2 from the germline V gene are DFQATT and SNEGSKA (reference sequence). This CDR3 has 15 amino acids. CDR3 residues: CSARVGGTSGYEQYF. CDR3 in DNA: TGCAGTGCTAGAGTAGGCGGGACTAGCGGCTACGAGCAGTACTTC.

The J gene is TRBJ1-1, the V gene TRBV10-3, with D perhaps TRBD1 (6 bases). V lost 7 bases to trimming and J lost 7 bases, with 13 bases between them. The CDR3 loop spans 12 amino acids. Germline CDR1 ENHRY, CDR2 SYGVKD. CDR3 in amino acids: CAITSGRGEAFF. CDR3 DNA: TGTGCCATCACTTCGGGCAGGGGTGAAGCTTTCTTT.